Below are 26 T cell receptor beta chains sequenced from a single sample in a study of spatial heterogeneity in lung cancer. Antigen specificity for these receptors is unknown. TCRdb reprocessed the 5' RACE reads via MiXCR and lists one record per CDR3 protein. The sample lists 3,000 to 3,500 distinct CDR3 sequences; under 45% were seen once. Study-level results: Tumors with more nonsynonymous mutations had more expanded intratumoral alpha and beta TCRs.

Documented time point: sample taken at primary tumor resection. This sample comprised lung tumor tissue, obtained at surgery. Source of these receptors: a female donor with early-stage non-small cell lung cancer.

V gene TRBV28 combines with J gene TRBJ2-5; TRBD1 agrees at 7 bases. Trimming cost V 6 bases and J 5 bases; bases outside gene matches: 3. CDR1 is MDHEN, CDR2 SYDVKM, per germline. This CDR3 has 12 amino acids. The CDR3 bases are TGTGCCAGCAGGGACAGGAGGGAGACCCAGTACTTC. Its translation is CASRDRRETQYF.

The gene calls are TRBV2 and TRBJ2-3; TRBD2 matches 10 bases. Looked up from germline, CDR1 is SNHLY and CDR2 is FYNNEI. There are 16 residues in the CDR3. V lost 1 base to trimming and J lost 0 bases; unmatched junction nucleotides: 1. The CDR3 region has the DNA TGTGCCAGCAGTGAAGGGACTAGCGGTAGCACAGATACGCAGTATTTT. The encoded protein is CASSEGTSGSTDTQYF.

The rearrangement uses TRBV29-1 and TRBJ2-1; 10 bases are shared with TRBD1. The CDR3 contains 14 residues. Germline lookup yields CDR1 SQVTM and CDR2 ANQGSEA. Trimming took 7 bases from V and 7 from J; bases not matched to a gene: 10. CDR3 residues: CSATPGQGVNEQFF. The CDR3 DNA follows: TGCAGCGCTACCCCTGGACAGGGGGTAAATGAGCAGTTCTTC.

In its sample, this clonotype was seen once. This sequence joins TRBV6-5 and TRBJ1-4, with a possible D match to TRBD1 (5 bases). The germline V gene encodes CDR1 MNHEY and CDR2 SVGAGI. This CDR3 has 14 residues. The V end was cut by 6 bases, the J end by 8 bases, with 16 bases between. In DNA, the CDR3 is TGTGCCAGCAGCAGGGACCAGGGCTGGGAAAAACTGTTTTTT. It specifies CASSRDQGWEKLFF.

This clonotype rates as medium-sized (0.01 to 0.1%). The chain carries TRBV7-9 and TRBJ2-7; D tentatively fits TRBD1 or TRBD2 (5 bases each). Looked up from germline, CDR1 is SEHNR and CDR2 is FQNEAQ (reference sequence). The CDR3 has 13 amino acids. Trimming shortened V by 0 bases and J by 6 bases, and 9 bases separated the two germline ends. CDR3: CASSLAGGREQYF. The CDR3 DNA reads as TGTGCCAGCAGCTTAGCTGGGGGACGCGAGCAGTACTTC.

The rearrangement links TRBV11-2 to TRBJ1-5; D is uncertain. CDR3 length: 13 amino acids. The V gene lost 2 bases and the J gene lost 7 bases, with 9 bases spanning the gap. CDR1 is SGHAT, CDR2 FQNNGV, per germline. The CDR3 DNA reads as TGTGCCAGCAGCTTAAGGGCTGGCCAGCCCCAGCATTTT. Encoded protein: CASSLRAGQPQHF.

The rearrangement joins TRBV12-3 or TRBV12-4 to TRBJ2-3, with 11 bases matching TRBD1. This CDR3 is 15 amino acids long. Trimming took 3 bases from V and 3 from J; bases not matched to a gene: 2. The CDR3 nucleotides read TGTGCCAGCAGTTTGGGGACAGGGGGGACAGATACGCAGTATTTT. It specifies CASSLGTGGTDTQYF.

Of note for this clonotype: The junction departs from the called germline gene at one end, perhaps through a read error. The chain is built from TRBV20-1 and TRBJ2-7; the D is unclear. The CDR3 runs 14 residues. Looked up from germline, CDR1 is DFQATT and CDR2 is SNEGSKA (reference sequence). The CDR3 reads CSARDPGPFSTYVF. In DNA form, the CDR3 reads TGCAGTGCTAGAGATCCCGGGCCATTTTCCACCTACGTATTC.

This clonotype was counted a single time. The rearrangement links TRBV24-1 to TRBJ2-1; TRBD1 agrees at 9 bases. The ends lost 3 bases at V and 3 bases at J; junction bases unmatched: 5. Germline CDR1 reads KGHDR; CDR2 reads SFDVKD. The CDR3 length is 16 residues. CDR3 bases: TGTGCCACCAGTGATCGTACAGGGGGCCGCTACAATGAGCAGTTCTTC. Protein: CATSDRTGGRYNEQFF.

This clonotype is labeled large. The chain is built from TRBV20-1 and TRBJ2-3; D might be TRBD2 (7 bases). The germline gives CDR1 DFQATT, CDR2 SNEGSKA (reference sequence). V lost 0 bases, J lost 4 bases, and 14 bases lay in between. The length of the CDR3 is 15 residues. CDR3 protein: CSARDRGAFADTQYF. As DNA, the CDR3 is TGCAGTGCTAGAGATCGGGGGGCCTTCGCAGATACGCAGTATTTT.

Only a few counts were recorded for this clonotype. This chain uses TRBV10-2 with TRBJ2-1; D gene unclear. Germline CDR1 WSHSY, CDR2 SAAADI. CDR3 length: 12 residues. V gave up 6 bases and J gave up 4 bases, with 7 bases separating them. The CDR3 DNA follows: TGCGCCAGCAGCCCGAGGTACAATGAGCAGTTCTTC. Protein sequence: CASSPRYNEQFF.

The V call is TRBV29-1, the J call TRBJ2-7; 9 bases map to TRBD1. Trimming took 6 bases from V and 4 from J; bases not matched to a gene: 7. The CDR3 contains 13 residues. The germline V gene has CDR1 SQVTM and CDR2 ANQGSEA. The DNA of the CDR3 is TGCAGCGTGGCCGGGACAGGGAGTTACGAGCAGTACTTC. This encodes CSVAGTGSYEQYF.

By share, this clonotype ranks as large. J is TRBJ2-3 and V is TRBV10-3; D is possibly TRBD2 (6 bases). Deletions cut 3 bases from V and 2 bases from J, with 9 bases between. This CDR3 region has 14 residues. The V gene's germline CDR1 is ENHRY and CDR2 SYGVKD. This CDR3 is CAISDGGTTDTQYF. CDR3 DNA sequence: TGTGCCATCAGTGATGGCGGGACCACAGATACGCAGTATTTT.

This clonotype was counted once. The CDR3 nucleotides are TGTGCCAGCAGCCAAGGCACAGGGAGGATCTATGGCTACACCTTC. Protein sequence: CASSQGTGRIYGYTF. The chain joins TRBV14 to TRBJ1-2; a possible D gene is TRBD1 (6 bases). Trimming removed 1 base at V and 4 bases at J, with 13 bases between. The CDR3 extends over 15 amino acids. CDR1 and CDR2 from the germline V gene are SGHDN and FVKESK. Complete variable domain (other parts from reference TRBV14 and TRBJ1-2): EAGVTQFPSHSVIEKGQTVTLRCDPISGHDNLYWYRRVMGKEIKFLLHFVKESKQDESGMPNNRFLAERTGGTYSTLKVQPAELEDSGVYFCASSQGTGRIYGYTFGSGTRLTVV.

This clonotype has just a few counts. J is TRBJ2-7 and V is TRBV10-1; D perhaps matches TRBD2 (6 bases). Germline CDR1 is WNHNN and CDR2 is SYGVQD (reference sequence). V gave up 3 bases and J gave up 6 bases, with 15 bases separating them. The CDR3 totals 14 residues. CDR3 sequence: CASSEHLRDPEQYF. CDR3 nucleotide sequence: TGCGCCAGCAGTGAACACCTGCGGGACCCCGAGCAGTACTTC.

V gene TRBV6-2 or TRBV6-3 combines with J gene TRBJ2-3; 13 nucleotides agree with TRBD2. The germline gives CDR1 MNHEY, CDR2 SVGEGT. The V and J ends lost 0 bases and 1 base, in that order; junction bases with no gene match: 7. CDR3 length: 19 amino acids. CDR3 loop: CASSYSLAGGRMGTDTQYF. The CDR3 nucleotides are TGTGCCAGCAGTTACTCACTAGCGGGAGGGAGGATGGGCACAGATACGCAGTATTTT.

The V gene is TRBV3-1, the J gene TRBJ2-7, with TRBD1 as a possible D gene (5 bases). The V gene lost 1 base and the J gene lost 3 bases, with 16 bases spanning the gap. CDR1 and CDR2 from the germline V gene are LGHDT and YNNKEL (reference sequence). This CDR3 is built from 16 residues. The CDR3 DNA reads as TGTGCCAGCAGCCAAGGCGGCAGGGTGAAGCACTACGAGCAGTACTTC. It is translated as CASSQGGRVKHYEQYF.

The table lists this clonotype with a few counts. V usage is TRBV7-2 and J usage is TRBJ2-7; 14 bases map to TRBD2. Germline V lookup: CDR1 SGHTA, CDR2 FQGNSA. There are 15 residues in the CDR3. V was pared by 5 bases and J by 2 bases, with 2 bases of the junction left unmatched. The CDR3 DNA reads as TGTGCCAGCAGCCAGGGACTAGCGGGGGCCTACGAGCAGTACTTC. This encodes CASSQGLAGAYEQYF.

This clonotype was detected only a few times. The rearrangement links TRBV19 to TRBJ2-6; possible D gene TRBD2, 6 bases. Germline V CDR1 and CDR2: LNHDA, SQIVND (reference sequence). Trimming shortened V by 0 bases and J by 0 bases, and 15 bases separated the two germline ends. There are 19 residues in the CDR3. The CDR3 protein is CASSIDLLQGLSGANVLTF. CDR3 sequence (DNA): TGTGCCAGTAGTATAGATCTATTGCAGGGACTCTCTGGGGCCAACGTCCTGACTTTC.

This chain joins TRBV23-1 and TRBJ2-5, with D possibly matching TRBD1 (6 bases). TRBV23-1 falls under the ORF class, with uncertain function. CDR3 length: 14 residues. V shed 6 bases and J shed 4 bases, with 15 bases lying between them. In nucleotides, the CDR3 is TGCGCCAGCAGCCCCAGGGGTTTTCGAGAGACCCAGTACTTC. Translating gives CASSPRGFRETQYF.

Sample share makes this clonotype medium-sized. The rearrangement joins TRBV7-9 to TRBJ1-2; a possible D gene is TRBD1 (6 bases). Germline-derived CDR1 and CDR2 are SEHNR and FQNEAQ (reference sequence). Trimming cost V 6 bases and J 4 bases, with 9 bases left between them. CDR3 length: 12 amino acids. The CDR3 region is CASRGGPYGYTF. The CDR3 nucleotides read TGTGCCAGCAGAGGGGGGCCCTATGGCTACACCTTC.

The rearrangement uses TRBV7-2 and TRBJ2-3; D could derive from TRBD1 or TRBD2 (6 bases each). V dropped 3 bases and J dropped 2 bases, with 9 bases sitting between them. There are 14 residues in the CDR3. CDR1 SGHTA and CDR2 FQGNSA come from the germline V gene. CDR3 DNA sequence: TGTGCCAGCAGCTTCTGGGGGGCCACAGATACGCAGTATTTT. Protein: CASSFWGATDTQYF.

This clonotype is termed medium-sized. The genes are TRBV6-6 and TRBJ2-1, with 8 bases matching TRBD1. Germline CDR1 MNHNY, CDR2 SVGAGI (reference sequence). J was trimmed by 11 bases and V by 4 bases; bases with no gene match: 10. The CDR3 loop spans 14 amino acids. CDR3 region: CASSSAPDRDKQFF. The CDR3 region has the DNA TGTGCCAGCAGTTCCGCTCCGGACAGGGACAAGCAGTTCTTC.

This clonotype rates as large (0.1 to 1%). This chain joins TRBV7-3 and TRBJ2-2, with TRBD2 as a possible D gene (5 bases). Germline CDR1 and CDR2: SGHTA and FQGTGA. This CDR3 has 15 residues. V gave up 5 bases and J gave up 6 bases, with 16 bases separating them. CDR3 bases: TGTGCCAGCAGCCATTCACGGGAAGGTTCCGGGGAGCTGTTTTTT. Translation: CASSHSREGSGELFF.

The V call is TRBV5-4, the J call TRBJ2-3; D unclear. V was trimmed by 1 base and J by 4 bases, leaving 10 bases between them. Per the germline V gene, CDR1 is SGHNT and CDR2 is YYREEE (reference sequence). The CDR3 has 14 amino acids. DNA for the CDR3: TGTGCCAGCAGCTTGCAAGGGTCCCCAGATACGCAGTATTTT. Its protein product is CASSLQGSPDTQYF.

This clonotype was observed a few times. The chain couples TRBV6-6 to TRBJ2-1; 9 bases match TRBD2. CDR3 length equals 15 residues. In germline, CDR1 is MNHNY, CDR2 SVGAGI (reference sequence). V trimming: 3 bases; J trimming: 3 bases; junction bases outside the gene matches: 3. In DNA form, the CDR3 reads TGTGCCAGCAGTTATATTAGCGGGAGCTACAATGAGCAGTTCTTC. Encoded protein: CASSYISGSYNEQFF.